Below, one T cell receptor beta chain is given with its context. The method was immunoSEQ multiplex PCR; TCRdb's version includes in-frame clones alone and lacks a portion of them. In the table there are 90,000 to 100,000 clones, 70% to 90% of which are singletons. The sample comes from a study of blood T cell repertoires in COVID-19. Study summary: From T cells, B-cell-depleted T cells, or PBMCs came the material, which was cDNA or gDNA.

V was clipped by 0 bases and J by 8 bases, with 15 bases between them. Germline V gene lookup returns CDR1 SGHRS and CDR2 YFSETQ. The CDR3 spans 15 residues. Input material: peripheral blood. The J gene is TRBJ2-1, the V gene TRBV5-1; a possible D gene is TRBD1 (6 bases). This sequence originates from an older man with acute or convalescent COVID-19. Here the CDR3 DNA reads TGCGCCAGCAGCTTGGATCTTTACAGGGTCGATGAGCAGTTCTTC. Translation gives CASSLDLYRVDEQFF. Looking up the rest from reference TRBV5-1 and TRBJ2-1 gives the full variable domain: KAGVTQTPRYLIKTRGQQVTLSCSPISGHRSVSWYQQTPGQGLQFLFEYFSETQRNKGNFPGRFSGRQFSNSRSEMNVSTLELGDSALYLCASSLDLYRVDEQFFGPGTRLTVL.